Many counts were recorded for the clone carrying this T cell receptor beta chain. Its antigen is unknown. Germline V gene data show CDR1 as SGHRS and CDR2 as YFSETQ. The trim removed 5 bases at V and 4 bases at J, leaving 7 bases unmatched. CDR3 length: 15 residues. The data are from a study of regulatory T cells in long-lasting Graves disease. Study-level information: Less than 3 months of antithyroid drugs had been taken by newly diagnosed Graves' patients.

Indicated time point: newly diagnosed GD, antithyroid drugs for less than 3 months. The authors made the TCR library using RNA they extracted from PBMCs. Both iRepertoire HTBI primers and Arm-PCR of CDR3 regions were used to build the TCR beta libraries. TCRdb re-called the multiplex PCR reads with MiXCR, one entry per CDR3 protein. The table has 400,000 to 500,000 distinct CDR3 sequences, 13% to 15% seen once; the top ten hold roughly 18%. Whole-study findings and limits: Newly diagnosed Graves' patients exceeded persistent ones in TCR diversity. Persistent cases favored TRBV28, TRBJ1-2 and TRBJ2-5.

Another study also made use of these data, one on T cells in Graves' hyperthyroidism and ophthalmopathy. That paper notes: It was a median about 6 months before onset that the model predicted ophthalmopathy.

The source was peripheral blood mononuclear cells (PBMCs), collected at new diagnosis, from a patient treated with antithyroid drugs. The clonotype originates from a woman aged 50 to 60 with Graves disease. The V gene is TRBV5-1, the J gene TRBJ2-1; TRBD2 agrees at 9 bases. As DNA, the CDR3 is TGCGCCAGCAGTCGAGCGAGCGGGAGGTACAATGAGCAGTTCTTC. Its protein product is CASSRASGRYNEQFF.